This T cell receptor (beta chain) was identified during a study of molecular identifiers for immune sequencing clone quantification (dated by TCRdb to 2016 to 2018). Some background on the complete study: For a replicate experiment, RNA from 20,000 or 100,000 naive CD8 T cells was divided into five aliquots, of which four were sequenced. CD8 T cells were used in a methods study to benchmark molecular-identifier clustering-based TCR repertoire sequencing (MIDCIRS) and TCR RNA copy counting.

General conclusions and limits of the study: Highly expanded clone sizes could be underestimated if identical TCR molecules share a barcode. In CMV-specific effector cells, clones with more than 20 RNA copies accounted for over 97% of molecules, whereas in naive cells such clones accounted for under 1%. Spiked-in Jurkat TCR RNA equivalent to a single cell was reported to be detectable even among approximately 1 million naive CD8 T cells. Modeling gave about 3 recovered TCR RNA copies per cell versus around 10 by digital PCR, implying about 30% capture efficiency. The naive libraries included spiked-in Jurkat TCR RNA (fewer than 11 copies' worth), and this Jurkat TCR RNA is not part of the donor repertoire. Without barcode sub-clustering, chimeric consensus sequences inflated TCR diversity; chimeras reached as high as 47%.

Libraries of naive CD8 T cells were generated from roughly 20,000 to 1,000,000 sorted cells, with 10%, 30% or 50% of the purified RNA used. Naive CD8 T cells, defined as CD8+CD4-CCR7+CD45RA+, were FACS-sorted into RLT Plus buffer on a BD FACSAria II. Around 10 TCR copies' worth of Jurkat RNA were spiked into roughly 17,000-1,100,000 naive CD8 T cell samples to test detection sensitivity. Enrichment of CD8 T cells was performed with RosetteSep CD8+ T Cell Enrichment Cocktail and Ficoll-Paque, after which ACK red cell lysis was carried out. From the cysteine through the phenylalanine, the CDR3 covers 14 amino acids. Here the CDR3 DNA is all that survives: 42 bases in frame from base 1. V lost 6 bases and J lost 4 bases, and the count of bases not matched to a germline gene is 10. Taken from the germline V gene (reference sequence), the CDR1 and CDR2 loops are DFQATT and SNEGSKA. This clonotype was seen only a few times. No antigen is known for it. No base qualities exist here, and no much larger clone lies one base off it.

To prepare the library, PCR was applied. TCRdb shows the sequencer as NextSeq 500. Bulk TCR libraries were prepared as previously described, using TCR primers listed in Table S5. The Qiagen AllPrep DNA/RNA kit was used to purify total RNA. Before analysis, reads from multiple sequencing runs of one library were combined. Turning to the authors' computational methods: Reads were retained only if the reads had an exact TCR constant sequence, and the retained reads were trimmed to 150 nt and grouped according to their 12-nt molecular barcodes. Reads in each barcode group were sub-clustered using a 15% Levenshtein threshold, and a quality-weighted consensus sequence was built for each RNA molecule. Non-functional sequences were removed, as were lower-count sequences one edit away from another. Barcode sub-clusters with fewer than 20% of the maximum read count were removed, based on fitting two negative binomial distributions. In TCRdb, the public reads were trimmed at Q25 with fastp and aligned with MiXCR, with productive beta chains retained. Identical CDR3 protein sequences are pooled into one entry, listed with their most common genes and DNA. In this record, the V and J calls reflect TCRdb's handling and not the investigators' own analysis. This sample has about 500,000 distinct CDR3 sequences in its table, and under 30% of those were observed once. The top ten clonotypes cover around 0.8% of the sample.

Sequencing was done on a sample of naive CD8+ T cells from blood, with Jurkat cell RNA spiked in. The cell subset or site label corresponds to: FACS-sorted CD8+CD4-CCR7+CD45RA+ naive T cells. The receptor comes from a human donor in good health. Some libraries in this study had Jurkat cell RNA spiked in. This chain is built from TRBV20-1 and TRBJ1-1, with 8 middle bases fitting TRBD1. The CDR3 here reads CSARGTGLGTEAFF. In nucleotide form, the sequence is TGCAGTGCCCGAGGGACAGGCTTGGGCACTGAAGCTTTCTTT.